This T cell receptor (beta chain) is drawn from a study of T cell clones after liver transplantation. This clone was seen only a few times. V lost 6 bases and J lost 8; bases outside the gene matches: 4. The length of the CDR3 is 12 residues. CDR1 and CDR2 (germline): MNHEY, SVGAGI. The table came from immunoSEQ multiplex PCR; TCRdb's copy has only in-frame clones and leaves some out. The sample has about 120,000 clones; 75% to 95% are singletons. The sample was CD4+ T cells from blood, taken 12 months after liver transplant. The TCR sequence derives from a human patient who received a liver transplant. T cells may partly derive from the graft donor. This sequence joins TRBV6-5 and TRBJ2-1; 7 bases align to TRBD2. The DNA of the CDR3 is TGTGCCAGCAGCCCTGCGGGGGATGAGCAGTTCTTC. Its protein product is CASSPAGDEQFF.